This note documents a single T cell receptor (beta chain) sequence. These data belong to a study of blood T cell repertoires in COVID-19. Study-wide background: The United States, Italy and Spain supplied acute and convalescent COVID-19 samples. Nucleic acid was either cDNA or gDNA, and it came from T cells, B-cell-depleted T cells, or PBMCs.

Germline V gene sequence: CDR1 SGHRS, CDR2 YFSETQ. CDR3 size: 14 residues. V trimming: 0 bases; J trimming: 8 bases; junction bases outside the gene matches: 4. Original handling: How many nucleated cells were present was estimated from reference gene primer amplification. The protocol was immunoSEQ multiplex PCR, while the TCRdb copy is restricted to in-frame clones and leaves out a portion. V and J calls and clone size are those listed in that table; D and trimming were worked out from the DNA. This sample has around 120,000 clones, with around 85% found just once. The sample consisted of peripheral blood. The receptor was isolated from a man in his 70s who had recovered from COVID-19. The chain joins TRBV5-1 to TRBJ1-2, with 10 bases that match TRBD1. This CDR3 reads CASSLETGGRGYTF. The CDR3 DNA reads TGCGCCAGCAGCTTGGAGACAGGGGGCCGGGGCTACACCTTC.